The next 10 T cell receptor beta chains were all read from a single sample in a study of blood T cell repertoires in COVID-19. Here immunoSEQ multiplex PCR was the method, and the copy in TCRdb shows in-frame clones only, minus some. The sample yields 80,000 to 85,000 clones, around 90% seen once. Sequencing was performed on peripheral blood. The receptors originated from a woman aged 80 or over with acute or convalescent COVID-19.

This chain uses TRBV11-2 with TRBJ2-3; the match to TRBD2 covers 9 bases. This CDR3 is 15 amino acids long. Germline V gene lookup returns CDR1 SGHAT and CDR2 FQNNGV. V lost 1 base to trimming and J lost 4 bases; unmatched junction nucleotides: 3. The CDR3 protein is CASSLGGRAADTQYF. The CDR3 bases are TGTGCCAGCAGCTTAGGCGGGAGGGCGGCAGATACGCAGTATTTT.

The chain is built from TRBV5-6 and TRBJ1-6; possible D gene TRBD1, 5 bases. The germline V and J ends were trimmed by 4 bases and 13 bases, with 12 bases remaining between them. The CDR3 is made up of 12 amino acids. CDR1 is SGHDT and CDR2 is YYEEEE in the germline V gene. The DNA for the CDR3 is TGTGCCAGCAGCCTTCCGGGGGGTCCCCTCCACTTT. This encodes CASSLPGGPLHF.

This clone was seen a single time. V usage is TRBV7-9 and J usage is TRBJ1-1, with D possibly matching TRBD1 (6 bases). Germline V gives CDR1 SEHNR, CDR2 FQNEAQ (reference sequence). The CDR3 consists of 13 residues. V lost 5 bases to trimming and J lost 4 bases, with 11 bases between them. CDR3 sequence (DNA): TGTGCCAGCAGCGACAGGACCCGCACTGAAGCTTTCTTT. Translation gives CASSDRTRTEAFF.

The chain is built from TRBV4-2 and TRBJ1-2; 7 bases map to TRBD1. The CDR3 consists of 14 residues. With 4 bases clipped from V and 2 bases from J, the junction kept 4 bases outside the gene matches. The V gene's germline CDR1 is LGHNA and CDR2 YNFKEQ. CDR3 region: CASSRDRANYGYTF. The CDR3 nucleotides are TGTGCCAGCAGCCGCGACAGGGCAAACTATGGCTACACCTTC.

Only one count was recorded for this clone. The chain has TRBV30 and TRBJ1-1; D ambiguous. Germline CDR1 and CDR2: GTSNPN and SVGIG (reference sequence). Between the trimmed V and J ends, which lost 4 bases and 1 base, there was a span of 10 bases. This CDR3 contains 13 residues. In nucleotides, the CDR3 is TGTGCCTGGAAGAATGCGGGGAACACTGAAGCTTTCTTT. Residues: CAWKNAGNTEAFF.

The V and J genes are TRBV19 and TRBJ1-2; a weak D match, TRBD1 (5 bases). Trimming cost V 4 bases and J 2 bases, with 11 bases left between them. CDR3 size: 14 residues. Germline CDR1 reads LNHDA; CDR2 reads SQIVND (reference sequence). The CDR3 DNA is TGTGCCAGTAGTAACGCGGGGACCAACTATGGCTACACCTTC. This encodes CASSNAGTNYGYTF. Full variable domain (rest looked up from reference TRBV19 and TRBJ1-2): DGGITQSPKYLFRKEGQNVTLSCEQNLNHDAMYWYRQDPGQGLRLIYYSQIVNDFQKGDIAEGYSVSREKKESFPLTVTSAQKNPTAFYLCASSNAGTNYGYTFGSGTRLTVV.

The CDR3 protein is CSVRGLAANTGELFF. The CDR3 nucleotides read TGCAGCGTCCGCGGACTAGCGGCGAACACCGGGGAGCTGTTTTTT. The V and J genes are TRBV29-1 and TRBJ2-2; 10 bases match TRBD2. From germline, CDR1 is SQVTM and CDR2 ANQGSEA. V shed 6 bases, J shed 0 bases, and the junction held 4 bases outside the gene matches. This CDR3 region has 15 residues.

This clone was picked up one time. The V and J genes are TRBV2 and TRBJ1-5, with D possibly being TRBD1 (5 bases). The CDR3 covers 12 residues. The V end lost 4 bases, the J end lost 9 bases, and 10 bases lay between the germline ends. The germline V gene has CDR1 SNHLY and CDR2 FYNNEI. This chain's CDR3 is CASSVQGWPQHF. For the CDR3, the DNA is TGTGCCAGCAGTGTTCAGGGTTGGCCCCAGCATTTT.

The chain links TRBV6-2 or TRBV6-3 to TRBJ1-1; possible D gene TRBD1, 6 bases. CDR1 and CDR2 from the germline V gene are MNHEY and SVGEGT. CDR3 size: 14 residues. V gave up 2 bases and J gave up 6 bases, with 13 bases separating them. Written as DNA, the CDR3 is TGTGCCAGCAGTTACAACAGGGTCTTCGCTGAAGCTTTCTTT. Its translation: CASSYNRVFAEAFF.

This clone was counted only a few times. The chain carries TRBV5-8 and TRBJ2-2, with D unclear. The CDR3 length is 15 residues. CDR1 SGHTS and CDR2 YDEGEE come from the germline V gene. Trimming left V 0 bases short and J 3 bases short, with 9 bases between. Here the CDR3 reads CASSLVSRYTGELFF. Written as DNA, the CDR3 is TGTGCCAGCAGCTTGGTGTCTAGGTACACCGGGGAGCTGTTTTTT.